The next 29 T cell receptor beta chains were all read from a single sample in a study of shared clonotypes between healthy human individuals. Repertoires were generated with immunoSEQ multiplex PCR, while TCRdb's copy carries only in-frame clones and drops some. The table has 2 million to 2.5 million clones, roughly 91% seen once. Naivety among CD8 cells was defined by CD45RO negativity and positive CCR7 selection, thereby excluding terminally differentiated effector memory CD45RA+ cells. Sequencing was carried out using naive CD8+ T cells from PBMCs. These receptors were taken from a man between 18 and 29 years old in good health. Some clones in this sample may be carry-over from other donors' samples.

The rearrangement uses TRBV7-9 and TRBJ2-1, with 9 bases that match TRBD2. Germline lookup yields CDR1 SEHNR and CDR2 FQNEAQ (reference sequence). This CDR3 spans 16 amino acids. After removal of 5 bases from V and 5 bases from J, the junction contained 10 bases not matched to a gene. CDR3 sequence reads: CASSQHLAGQDNEQFF. DNA for the CDR3: TGTGCCAGCAGCCAACACCTAGCGGGGCAAGACAATGAGCAGTTCTTC.

This clone was observed once. The chain carries TRBV13 and TRBJ1-2; 9 nucleotides match TRBD1. The CDR3 is made up of 17 amino acids. Germline loops: CDR1 PRHDT, CDR2 FYEKMQ (reference sequence). After removal of 4 bases from V and 2 bases from J, the junction contained 11 bases not matched to a gene. CDR3: CASSSGQGIGKNYGYTF. The CDR3, as DNA: TGTGCCAGCAGCTCGGGACAGGGAATTGGGAAAAACTATGGCTACACCTTC. Combining the CDR3 with reference TRBV13 and TRBJ1-2 gives the whole variable domain AAGVIQSPRHLIKEKRETATLKCYPIPRHDTVYWYQQGPGQDPQFLISFYEKMQSDKGSIPDRFSAQQFSDYHSELNMSSLELGDSALYFCASSSGQGIGKNYGYTFGSGTRLTVV.

This clone has only one observation. The V gene is TRBV10-2, the J gene TRBJ2-3; 13 bases fit TRBD2. J was trimmed by 4 bases and V by 7 bases; bases with no gene match: 8. The CDR3 has 16 residues. Per germline, CDR1 WSHSY and CDR2 SAAADI. The CDR3 sequence is CASTELAGGPADTQYF. CDR3 DNA sequence: TGCGCCAGCACCGAACTAGCGGGAGGGCCGGCAGATACGCAGTATTTT.

The chain links TRBV28 to TRBJ1-5; no clear D gene. Germline V gene data show CDR1 as MDHEN and CDR2 as SYDVKM. V was shortened by 2 bases and J by 1 base, with 6 bases between the two germline ends. The CDR3 covers 14 residues. The CDR3 region is CASSLPVSNQPQHF. The CDR3 DNA sequence: TGTGCCAGCAGTTTACCAGTGAGCAATCAGCCCCAGCATTTT. Using reference TRBV28 and TRBJ1-5 for the parts outside the CDR3, the full variable domain is DVKVTQSSRYLVKRTGEKVFLECVQDMDHENMFWYRQDPGLGLRLIYFSYDVKMKEKGDIPEGYSVSREKKERFSLILESASTNQTSMYLCASSLPVSNQPQHFGDGTRLSIL.

The count of this clone is one. The chain combines TRBV7-3 with TRBJ2-7, with D tentatively TRBD1 or TRBD2 (5 bases each). Looked up from germline, CDR1 is SGHTA and CDR2 is FQGTGA. The ends were cut back, 5 bases at V and 2 bases at J, with 13 bases in the middle. The CDR3 spans 14 residues. CDR3 in amino acids: CASSPRDGTYEQYF. In DNA, the CDR3 is TGTGCCAGCAGCCCTAGGGACGGAACCTACGAGCAGTACTTC. Full variable domain (remainder filled in from reference TRBV7-3 and TRBJ2-7): GAGVSQTPSNKVTEKGKYVELRCDPISGHTALYWYRQSLGQGPEFLIYFQGTGAADDSGLPNDRFFAVRPEGSVSTLKIQRTERGDSAVYLCASSPRDGTYEQYFGPGTRLTVT.

This clone has a single count. The V and J genes are TRBV25-1 and TRBJ1-2; D is perhaps TRBD1 (6 bases). This CDR3 contains 15 residues. Trimming took off 4 bases at V and 4 bases at J, with 16 bases between the two ends. Germline V CDR1 and CDR2: MGHDK, SYGVNS. The CDR3 nucleotides read TGTGCCAGCAGTGCTCACCGGGACAAGCCCTATGGCTACACCTTC. This translates into CASSAHRDKPYGYTF.

The chain recombines TRBV16 with TRBJ2-2; D not resolved. The V gene lost 1 base and the J gene lost 1 base, with 10 bases spanning the gap. This CDR3 has 16 amino acids. Looked up from germline, CDR1 is KGHSY and CDR2 is FQNENV. The CDR3 DNA reads TGTGCCAGCAGCCAATATGATGTTGGGAACACCGGGGAGCTGTTTTTT. Translated: CASSQYDVGNTGELFF.

As concerns this clone: Other nucleotide sequences from this sample produce the same CDR3. J is TRBJ2-3 and V is TRBV9, with a weak D call TRBD2 (6 bases). CDR1 and CDR2 from the germline V gene are SGDLS and YYNGEE. This CDR3 is built from 12 residues. Trimming took off 2 bases at V and 5 bases at J, with 6 bases between the two ends. The CDR3 protein is CASSVEGDTQYF. CDR3 bases: TGTGCCAGCAGCGTGGAGGGAGATACGCAGTATTTT.

The V and J genes are TRBV19 and TRBJ2-7, with D unclear. The CDR3 extends over 14 amino acids. Germline CDR1 reads LNHDA; CDR2 reads SQIVND (reference sequence). The V gene lost 1 base and the J gene lost 3 bases, with 10 bases spanning the gap. The CDR3 DNA is TGTGCCAGTAGTATAGTCCTCTGGGACTACGAGCAGTACTTC. This gives the protein CASSIVLWDYEQYF.

This clone was detected only once. V gene TRBV5-1 combines with J gene TRBJ2-1; 7 bases line up with TRBD2. This CDR3 comprises 15 residues. Germline CDR1 is SGHRS and CDR2 is YFSETQ. V lost 2 bases and J lost 2; bases outside the gene matches: 4. The CDR3 region is CASSFTGGTYNEQFF. CDR3 bases: TGCGCCAGCAGCTTCACGGGAGGCACCTACAATGAGCAGTTCTTC. Full variable domain (rest looked up from reference TRBV5-1 and TRBJ2-1): KAGVTQTPRYLIKTRGQQVTLSCSPISGHRSVSWYQQTPGQGLQFLFEYFSETQRNKGNFPGRFSGRQFSNSRSEMNVSTLELGDSALYLCASSFTGGTYNEQFFGPGTRLTVL.

The V and J genes are TRBV19 and TRBJ2-7; D not resolved. Trimming pared 5 bases from V and 7 bases from J, leaving 27 bases between. The CDR3 sequence is 17 residues long. Germline assignment: CDR1 LNHDA and CDR2 SQIVND (reference sequence). The CDR3 is CASSLGWVGETPLEQYF. CDR3 bases: TGTGCCAGTAGTTTAGGCTGGGTCGGCGAAACCCCTTTGGAGCAGTACTTC.

The chain combines TRBV7-6 with TRBJ2-7; 7 bases fit TRBD1. Germline V gives CDR1 SGHVS, CDR2 FNYEAQ. The CDR3 covers 16 residues. Trimming cost V 1 base and J 1 base; bases outside gene matches: 7. For the CDR3, the DNA is TGTGCCAGCAGCTTAGATGGGCAGGGGGTGTCCTACGAGCAGTACTTC. It yields the protein CASSLDGQGVSYEQYF.

The V call is TRBV11-2, the J call TRBJ1-1; possibly TRBD1 for D (6 bases). The length of the CDR3 is 15 residues. Germline-derived CDR1 and CDR2 are SGHAT and FQNNGV. V lost 1 base and J 4 bases, leaving 13 bases between the germline ends. CDR3 in DNA: TGTGCCAGCAGCTTAGTACAGGGAGTGCGCACTGAAGCTTTCTTT. Its protein product is CASSLVQGVRTEAFF.

This chain connects TRBV9 to TRBJ2-6, with 7 nucleotides matching TRBD2. CDR3 length: 18 amino acids. V gave up 3 bases and J gave up 3 bases; unmatched junction bases: 12. The germline V gene has CDR1 SGDLS and CDR2 YYNGEE. CDR3 protein: CASSAQRVAGVGANVLTF. Written as DNA, the CDR3 is TGTGCCAGCAGCGCCCAAAGAGTGGCGGGAGTTGGGGCCAACGTCCTGACTTTC.

This clone came up a few times. V gene TRBV6-5 combines with J gene TRBJ1-1; TRBD1 matches 7 bases. Germline CDR1 MNHEY, CDR2 SVGAGI. This CDR3 has 13 residues. V shed 6 bases and J 10 bases; nucleotides not matched to a gene: 11. This chain's CDR3 is CASRPDRASGAFF. As DNA, the CDR3 is TGTGCCAGCAGGCCCGACAGGGCATCAGGAGCTTTCTTT.

The rearrangement joins TRBV4-3 to TRBJ2-3; 9 positions match TRBD2. The V segment lost 7 bases and the J segment 9 bases; nucleotides outside the gene matches: 17. Germline V CDR1 and CDR2: LGHNA, YSLEER. This CDR3 is 16 amino acids long. In DNA form, the CDR3 reads TGCGCCAGCATCACGCAGGCTAGCGGGGCAGCAGCGACGCAGTATTTT. Translating gives CASITQASGAAATQYF.

The chain is built from TRBV30 and TRBJ2-1; 7 bases match TRBD2. This CDR3 is 12 amino acids long. The ends lost 3 bases at V and 9 bases at J; junction bases unmatched: 5. CDR1 and CDR2 from the germline V gene are GTSNPN and SVGIG (reference sequence). CDR3 sequence: CAWSPLATEQFF. The CDR3 region has the DNA TGTGCCTGGAGCCCACTAGCGACTGAGCAGTTCTTC. The full variable domain, rest sourced from reference TRBV30 and TRBJ2-1, is SQTIHQWPATLVQPVGSPLSLECTVEGTSNPNLYWYRQAAGRGLQLLFYSVGIGQISSEVPQNLSASRPQDRQFILSSKKLLLSDSGFYLCAWSPLATEQFFGPGTRLTVL.

This chain connects TRBV28 to TRBJ1-1, with D hard to call. The CDR3 loop spans 15 amino acids. The V end was cut by 5 bases, the J end by 0 bases, with 13 bases between. CDR1 is MDHEN, CDR2 SYDVKM, per germline. The CDR3 loop reads CASSLNPSLNTEAFF. The DNA for the CDR3 is TGTGCCAGCAGTCTTAACCCCTCATTGAACACTGAAGCTTTCTTT.

This chain links TRBV5-1 with TRBJ1-1; 7 nucleotides align to TRBD1. In germline, CDR1 is SGHRS, CDR2 YFSETQ. There are 17 residues in the CDR3. V gave up 2 bases and J gave up 5 bases; unmatched junction bases: 15. The CDR3 region has the DNA TGCGCCAGCAGCTTCCAGGGGGTAGGGGACAGCGGGACTGAAGCTTTCTTT. It codes for CASSFQGVGDSGTEAFF.

This chain uses TRBV7-8 with TRBJ2-7; D unclear. Per germline, CDR1 SGHVS and CDR2 FQNEAQ. The V and J ends lost 5 bases and 0 bases respectively, with 14 bases between them. This CDR3 is 15 amino acids long. The CDR3 spells CASSLIDFDSYEQYF. The CDR3 bases are TGTGCCAGCAGCCTAATTGACTTTGACTCCTACGAGCAGTACTTC.

This chain connects TRBV30 to TRBJ1-1; D is undetermined. The CDR3 length is 11 residues. Between the trimmed V and J ends, which lost 5 bases and 3 bases, there was a span of 7 bases. From germline, CDR1 is GTSNPN and CDR2 SVGIG (reference sequence). In DNA, the CDR3 is TGTGCCTGGGGGAGGCACACTGAAGCTTTCTTT. Amino acid sequence: CAWGRHTEAFF.

This rearrangement joins TRBV29-1 to TRBJ1-2; the D gene is possibly TRBD1 (6 bases). The germline V gene encodes CDR1 SQVTM and CDR2 ANQGSEA. V dropped 8 bases and J dropped 4 bases, with 17 bases sitting between them. This CDR3 is 13 amino acids long. The CDR3 region has the DNA TGCAGCACCGGGACAACTCCTAGCTATGGCTACACCTTC. Encoded protein: CSTGTTPSYGYTF. Based on the CDR3 plus reference TRBV29-1 and TRBJ1-2, the full variable domain is SAVISQKPSRDICQRGTSLTIQCQVDSQVTMMFWYRQQPGQSLTLIATANQGSEATYESGFVIDKFPISRPNLTFSTLTVSNMSPEDSSIYLCSTGTTPSYGYTFGSGTRLTVV.

V is TRBV7-9 and J is TRBJ2-1; D remains unclear. The germline V gene has CDR1 SEHNR and CDR2 FQNEAQ (reference sequence). Trimming removed 1 base at V and 2 bases at J, with 9 bases between. The CDR3 runs 15 residues. CDR3 in DNA: TGTGCCAGCAGCTTAGTAGGACGAGCCTACAATGAGCAGTTCTTC. Encoded protein: CASSLVGRAYNEQFF. The complete variable domain, with remaining parts taken from reference TRBV7-9 and TRBJ2-1, reads DTGVSQNPRHKITKRGQNVTFRCDPISEHNRLYWYRQTLGQGPEFLTYFQNEAQLEKSRLLSDRFSAERPKGSFSTLEIQRTEQGDSAMYLCASSLVGRAYNEQFFGPGTRLTVL.

V and J are TRBV5-5 and TRBJ2-7, with TRBD2 as a possible D gene (5 bases). The CDR3 extends over 14 amino acids. Trimming removed 3 bases from V and 3 bases from J, with 13 bases in between. Germline CDR1 reads SGHKS; CDR2 reads YYEKEE (reference sequence). DNA for the CDR3: TGTGCCAGCAGCTGGGGTGGGAGAGGCTACGAGCAGTACTTC. This codes for CASSWGGRGYEQYF.

The J gene is TRBJ1-1, the V gene TRBV11-2; D might be TRBD1 (6 bases). The ends were cut back, 5 bases at V and 6 bases at J, with 7 bases in the middle. The CDR3 spans 11 residues. The germline CDR1 and CDR2 sequences are SGHAT and FQNNGV. CDR3 amino acids: CASSRTAEAFF. The CDR3 DNA reads as TGTGCCAGCAGCCGGACAGCTGAAGCTTTCTTT.

V gene TRBV9 combines with J gene TRBJ1-2; D gene unclear. The V and J ends lost 6 bases and 4 bases respectively, with 19 bases between them. Germline CDR1 reads SGDLS; CDR2 reads YYNGEE. The CDR3 totals 15 residues. CDR3 amino acids: CASTPGSGNAYGYTF. CDR3 nucleotide sequence: TGTGCCAGCACCCCCGGCTCGGGAAACGCCTATGGCTACACCTTC.

The chain combines TRBV6-5 with TRBJ2-7; D may match TRBD1 or TRBD2 (5 bases each). V was pared by 0 bases and J by 6 bases, with 9 bases between. The CDR3 extends over 13 amino acids. Germline V gene data show CDR1 as MNHEY and CDR2 as SVGAGI. The CDR3 coding sequence is TGTGCCAGCAGTTACTCGGGGGTCTCCGAGCAGTACTTC. It codes for CASSYSGVSEQYF.

The chain recombines TRBV15 with TRBJ1-2, with 7 bases that match TRBD1. J lost 6 bases, V lost 1 base, and 8 bases had no gene match. This CDR3 comprises 15 residues. CDR1 is LNHNV and CDR2 is YYDKDF in the germline V gene (reference sequence). In nucleotides, the CDR3 is TGTGCCACCAGCAGAGCCCCCAGGGGGGCGGATGGCTACACCTTC. The encoded protein is CATSRAPRGADGYTF.

The rearrangement joins TRBV9 to TRBJ2-3; 9 nucleotides agree with TRBD1. This CDR3 spans 16 amino acids. After removal of 4 bases from V and 0 bases from J, the junction contained 6 bases not matched to a gene. The germline gives CDR1 SGDLS, CDR2 YYNGEE. CDR3 region: CASSSTGTGSTDTQYF. The CDR3 DNA reads TGTGCCAGCAGCTCCACCGGGACAGGGAGCACAGATACGCAGTATTTT.